The TCR beta chain under discussion was sequenced for a study of shared clonotypes between healthy human individuals. Study at large: The study enrolled two women and a few men aged 18 to 49.

A remark on this clone: Its cognate antigen is unknown.

Clones were sequenced by immunoSEQ multiplex PCR, and TCRdb holds only the in-frame ones, with some missing. The sample includes approximately 1,500,000 clones, 98% of them seen just once. There are 14 residues in the CDR3. V was trimmed by 2 bases and J by 3 bases, leaving 11 bases between them. The V gene's germline CDR1 is KGHSH and CDR2 LQKENI. Study results and caveats: Represented genetic and exposure-history diversity was restricted by having few donors. The study found lower generation probabilities in non-shared clonotypes than in those shared by all four donors.

This sequence joins TRBV18 and TRBJ2-7; D ambiguous. This clonotype originated in a man aged 25 to 45 in good health. Sequencing was done on a sample of naive CD4+ T cells sorted from blood. Subset of the sample: CD45RA+ positively selected. CDR3 sequence reads: CASSPETRHYEQYF. The CDR3 DNA sequence: TGTGCCAGCTCACCAGAGACAAGGCACTACGAGCAGTACTTC.